Listed here are 15 T cell receptor beta chains from one sample, sequenced in a study of control samples from healthy donors and cancer patients. Profiled with immunoSEQ multiplex PCR; TCRdb holds only in-frame clones, not every one. The sample lists about 120,000 clones, 88% occurring once. Source material: blood. The receptors come from a woman between 70 and 85 years old in good health.

This chain connects TRBV10-3 to TRBJ2-7; D is ambiguous. Germline CDR1 ENHRY, CDR2 SYGVKD. The CDR3 is 11 residues long. Deletions cut 5 bases from V and 0 bases from J, with 2 bases between. Written as DNA, the CDR3 is TGTGCCATCAGTAACTCCTACGAGCAGTACTTC. This translates into CAISNSYEQYF.

The chain combines TRBV2 with TRBJ2-5, with 10 bases that match TRBD2. Germline V gene data show CDR1 as SNHLY and CDR2 as FYNNEI. The J segment lost 5 bases and the V segment lost 10 bases, leaving 13 bases of the junction unmatched. The CDR3 runs 15 residues. CDR3 nucleotide sequence: TGTGCCAACCAGGGAGCGGGGGGGCCCAGTGAGACCCAGTACTTC. Translating it yields CANQGAGGPSETQYF.

The chain couples TRBV6-2 or TRBV6-3 to TRBJ2-5; TRBD2 matches at 9 bases. The junction had 2 bases not matched to a gene; V was cut back by 5 bases and J by 1 base. This CDR3 spans 14 amino acids. In germline, CDR1 is MNHEY, CDR2 SVGEGT. The CDR3 region is CASSRLAVQETQYF. DNA for the CDR3: TGTGCCAGCAGTCGACTAGCGGTCCAAGAGACCCAGTACTTC.

The rearrangement joins TRBV7-3 to TRBJ1-4; D remains ambiguous. This CDR3 spans 14 amino acids. Trimming removed 5 bases at V and 4 bases at J, with 11 bases between. Germline CDR1 and CDR2: SGHTA and FQGTGA. CDR3 sequence: CASSHSGNNEKLFF. The CDR3 region has the DNA TGTGCCAGCAGCCATAGCGGTAATAATGAAAAACTGTTTTTT.

V gene TRBV6-5 combines with J gene TRBJ1-2; no clear D. The germline V gene encodes CDR1 MNHEY and CDR2 SVGAGI. The CDR3 consists of 12 residues. Trimming stripped 2 bases from V and 4 bases from J, with 5 bases between. The CDR3: CASSYGLYGYTF. The CDR3 bases are TGTGCCAGCAGTTACGGACTCTATGGCTACACCTTC.

The chain links TRBV29-1 to TRBJ2-5; D gene ambiguous. The length of the CDR3 is 13 residues. With 6 bases removed from V and 3 bases from J, the gap between germline ends came to 14 bases. Germline values: CDR1 SQVTM, CDR2 ANQGSEA. CDR3 bases: TGCAGCGTCGCCCGACAAATAGAAGAGACCCAGTACTTC. As protein: CSVARQIEETQYF.

This clone turned up a few times. This rearrangement joins TRBV7-9 to TRBJ2-5, with 8 nucleotides matching TRBD2. In germline, CDR1 is SEHNR, CDR2 FQNEAQ (reference sequence). J gave up 2 bases and V 0 bases, and 2 bases lay outside the gene matches. The CDR3 totals 15 residues. The CDR3 is CASSLALAGQETQYF. Written as DNA, the CDR3 is TGTGCCAGCAGCTTAGCGTTAGCGGGGCAAGAGACCCAGTACTTC.

CDR3 nucleotides: TGTGCTAGTTGGCTGACGGGGGGCCAAAATGAGCAGTTCTTC. Its protein is CASWLTGGQNEQFF. V usage is TRBV12-5 and J usage is TRBJ2-1, with D perhaps TRBD2 (7 bases). The CDR3 length is 14 residues. CDR1 is LGHNT and CDR2 is FRNRAP in the germline V gene. The germline V and J ends were trimmed by 8 bases and 7 bases, with 18 bases remaining between them. Full variable domain (rest looked up from reference TRBV12-5 and TRBJ2-1): DARVTQTPRHKVTEMGQEVTMRCQPILGHNTVFWYRQTMMQGLELLAYFRNRAPLDDSGMPKDRFSAEMPDATLATLKIQPSEPRDSAVYFCASWLTGGQNEQFFGPGTRLTVL.

The V gene is TRBV28, the J gene TRBJ1-1; D might be TRBD1 (5 bases). The CDR3 runs 14 residues. Germline lookup yields CDR1 MDHEN and CDR2 SYDVKM. The V gene lost 7 bases and the J gene lost 0 bases, with 12 bases spanning the gap. The CDR3 reads CASNTGGMNTEAFF. The CDR3 region has the DNA TGTGCCAGCAATACCGGGGGAATGAACACTGAAGCTTTCTTT.

The rearrangement joins TRBV6-1 to TRBJ2-3, with TRBD1 as a possible D gene (5 bases). The CDR3 runs to 12 residues. V was cut by 2 bases and J by 9 bases, with 9 bases left in between. Per germline, CDR1 MNHNS and CDR2 SASEGT. The CDR3 coding sequence is TGTGCCAGCAGTGAAAGTGCAGGGACGCAGTATTTT. Translated, it gives CASSESAGTQYF.

The V call is TRBV6-5, the J call TRBJ1-6; TRBD1 might be the D (5 bases). This CDR3 has 14 amino acids. The V end was cut by 3 bases, the J end by 11 bases, with 14 bases between. Germline lookup yields CDR1 MNHEY and CDR2 SVGAGI. CDR3 in DNA: TGTGCCAGCAGTTATCTGGGAGTCAGGGCACCCCTCCACTTT. Amino acid sequence: CASSYLGVRAPLHF.

The chain combines TRBV15 with TRBJ1-6; maybe TRBD1 (5 bases). CDR1 is LNHNV and CDR2 is YYDKDF in the germline V gene (reference sequence). This CDR3 has 14 amino acids. Trimming left V 1 base short and J 8 bases short, with 9 bases between. CDR3 amino acids: CATSRVGRDSPLHF. CDR3 nucleotides: TGTGCCACCAGCAGAGTGGGGCGAGATTCACCCCTCCACTTT. Together with reference TRBV15 and TRBJ1-6, the CDR3 gives the full variable domain: DAMVIQNPRYQVTQFGKPVTLSCSQTLNHNVMYWYQQKSSQAPKLLFHYYDKDFNNEADTPDNFQSRRPNTSFCFLDIRSPGLGDTAMYLCATSRVGRDSPLHFGNGTRLTVT.

The rearrangement links TRBV25-1 to TRBJ2-7; D is possibly TRBD2 (6 bases). Germline CDR1 and CDR2: MGHDK and SYGVNS. V gave up 3 bases and J gave up 0 bases, with 12 bases separating them. The CDR3 covers 15 residues. CDR3 amino acids: CASSDRRGSSYEQYF. In DNA, the CDR3 is TGTGCCAGCAGTGACCGGCGGGGTAGCTCCTACGAGCAGTACTTC.

This rearrangement joins TRBV18 to TRBJ2-1, with 7 bases matching TRBD2. V gave up 2 bases and J gave up 7 bases; unmatched junction bases: 11. The CDR3 is made up of 16 amino acids. Germline CDR1 reads KGHSH; CDR2 reads LQKENI. CDR3 amino acids: CASSPAAGDSGNEQFF. The CDR3 nucleotides are TGTGCCAGCTCACCAGCGGCGGGGGATTCAGGGAATGAGCAGTTCTTC.

This rearrangement joins TRBV6-7 to TRBJ1-4, with 8 positions matching TRBD1. TRBV6-7 is filed as an ORF, its function uncertain. The CDR3 runs to 14 residues. The trim removed 5 bases at V and 7 bases at J, leaving 6 bases unmatched. CDR3 amino acids: CASSQTGESEKLFF. DNA for the CDR3: TGTGCCAGCAGTCAGACAGGGGAAAGTGAAAAACTGTTTTTT.